The 29 T cell receptor beta chains reported below all come from one sample, sequenced in a study of blood T cells in healthy people across ages. Sample-barcoded 5' priming and a J-beta primer mix drove a second PCR of about 7 to 11 cycles. TCRdb re-called the 5' RACE reads through MiXCR, storing one row per CDR3 protein. This table holds 650,000 to 800,000 distinct CDR3 sequences, 40% to 50% found once. The sequenced sample was blood. The receptors shown here come from a man in his sixties in good health.

CDR3 sequence (DNA): TGTGCCAGCAGCGTAGAAGGACTAGCGGACCACACAGATACGCAGTATTTT. Translated, it gives CASSVEGLADHTDTQYF. The chain uses TRBV9 and TRBJ2-3; TRBD2 matches 10 bases. J was trimmed by 2 bases and V by 0 bases; bases with no gene match: 6. CDR1 SGDLS and CDR2 YYNGEE come from the germline V gene. This CDR3 contains 17 residues. The whole variable domain, remainder taken from reference TRBV9 and TRBJ2-3, is DSGVTQTPKHLITATGQRVTLRCSPRSGDLSVYWYQQSLDQGLQFLIQYYNGEERAKGNILERFSAQQFPDLHSELNLSSLELGDSALYFCASSVEGLADHTDTQYFGPGTRLTVL.

The chain couples TRBV18 to TRBJ2-7; 8 positions match TRBD1. Losses at the gene ends were 1 base for V and 9 bases for J; bases not matched to a gene: 14. CDR1 and CDR2 from the germline V gene are KGHSH and LQKENI. This CDR3 spans 16 amino acids. In DNA, the CDR3 is TGTGCCAGCTCACCACTCCCGCTAGACAGGGGTAACGGGCAGTACTTC. It is translated as CASSPLPLDRGNGQYF.

The chain links TRBV7-9 to TRBJ2-6, with D possibly matching TRBD2 (6 bases). The CDR3 is 17 residues long. Germline CDR1 reads SEHNR; CDR2 reads FQNEAQ (reference sequence). Trimming pared 7 bases from V and 1 base from J, leaving 17 bases between. In DNA form, the CDR3 reads TGTGCCAGCACCTGGGGAGGAGGTCGTTCTGGGGCCAACGTCCTGACTTTC. Translation: CASTWGGGRSGANVLTF.

In regard to this clonotype: The junction departs from the called germline gene at one end, perhaps through a read error. The chain combines TRBV12-3 or TRBV12-4 with TRBJ1-4, with a tentative D call TRBD1 (6 bases). CDR3 length: 12 residues. In nucleotides, the CDR3 is TGTGCCGGCAGCCGCAGGGGTACGAAACTGTTTTTT. Its protein is CAGSRRGTKLFF.

This clonotype was counted only a few times. The chain links TRBV7-9 to TRBJ2-7; 7 nucleotides align to TRBD2. Germline trimming cut 3 bases from V and 3 bases from J; bases unmatched to any gene: 8. The CDR3 loop spans 15 amino acids. The germline V gene encodes CDR1 SEHNR and CDR2 FQNEAQ (reference sequence). As DNA, the CDR3 is TGTGCCAGCAGCTTTATGGGAGGGCAGGGCTACGAGCAGTACTTC. This codes for CASSFMGGQGYEQYF.

This clonotype was recorded a few times. J is TRBJ1-2 and V is TRBV7-2; 10 bases align to TRBD1. The CDR3 consists of 11 residues. J was trimmed by 11 bases and V by 6 bases; bases with no gene match: 3. Per the germline V gene, CDR1 is SGHTA and CDR2 is FQGNSA. The CDR3 coding sequence is TGTGCCAGCAGTCGACAGGGGGCTTACACCTTC. It is translated as CASSRQGAYTF. Complete variable domain (other parts from reference TRBV7-2 and TRBJ1-2): GAGVSQSPSNKVTEKGKDVELRCDPISGHTALYWYRQSLGQGLEFLIYFQGNSAPDKSGLPSDRFSAERTGGSVSTLTIQRTQQEDSAVYLCASSRQGAYTFGSGTRLTVV.

In this sample, this clonotype turned up a few times. The chain carries TRBV10-1 and TRBJ2-1; 9 bases agree with TRBD2. CDR1 and CDR2 (germline): WNHNN, SYGVQD (reference sequence). V lost 0 bases to trimming and J lost 3 bases; unmatched junction nucleotides: 3. The CDR3 spans 16 residues. The CDR3 sequence is CASSESVSGGYNEQFF. The CDR3 DNA reads TGCGCCAGCAGTGAGTCGGTTAGCGGGGGCTACAATGAGCAGTTCTTC.

In its sample, this clonotype was seen a few times. The chain has TRBV7-9 and TRBJ1-2, with 11 nucleotides matching TRBD1. Germline CDR1 reads SEHNR; CDR2 reads FQNEAQ (reference sequence). The V gene end was trimmed by 8 bases and the J gene end by 5 bases; junction bases not matched to a gene: 10. CDR3 length: 15 amino acids. The DNA of the CDR3 is TGTGCCAGCGCACACTCCGGGACAGGGGGGTATGGCTACACCTTC. Translated, it gives CASAHSGTGGYGYTF.

CDR3 DNA: TGTGCCAGCAGCCGACAGGGGTTCGACAATGAGCAGTTCTTC. It yields the protein CASSRQGFDNEQFF. The chain couples TRBV7-3 to TRBJ2-1; TRBD1 agrees at 8 bases. From germline, CDR1 is SGHTA and CDR2 FQGTGA. The V and J ends lost 5 bases and 5 bases, in that order; junction bases with no gene match: 5. The CDR3 runs 14 residues. The full variable domain, completed using reference TRBV7-3 and TRBJ2-1, is GAGVSQTPSNKVTEKGKYVELRCDPISGHTALYWYRQSLGQGPEFLIYFQGTGAADDSGLPNDRFFAVRPEGSVSTLKIQRTERGDSAVYLCASSRQGFDNEQFFGPGTRLTVL.

The chain carries TRBV6-1 and TRBJ1-2; D perhaps matches TRBD1 (6 bases). This CDR3 comprises 13 residues. CDR1 and CDR2 from the germline V gene are MNHNS and SASEGT. V gave up 4 bases and J gave up 6 bases, with 12 bases separating them. In nucleotides, the CDR3 is TGTGCCAGCAGTGGGGGGCAGGGTGATGGCTACACCTTC. Its protein product is CASSGGQGDGYTF.

About this clonotype: A much larger clone differs by one base, so this may be a read error. The rearrangement links TRBV6-6 to TRBJ2-7, with 10 bases fitting TRBD1. J was trimmed by 3 bases and V by 6 bases; bases with no gene match: 5. The CDR3 sequence is 14 residues long. Germline V CDR1 and CDR2: MNHNY, SVGAGI (reference sequence). The CDR3, as DNA: TGTGCCAGCAGGTCCGGGACAGGGGTCTACGAGCAGTACTTC. Amino acids: CASRSGTGVYEQYF.

The rearrangement joins TRBV20-1 to TRBJ2-1; D may match TRBD1 or TRBD2 (6 bases each). The CDR3 length is 14 residues. In germline, CDR1 is DFQATT, CDR2 SNEGSKA (reference sequence). V was cut by 6 bases and J by 5 bases, with 17 bases left in between. The CDR3, as DNA: TGCAGTGCCCCCCCGGGGGCAGGCGACAATGAGCAGTTCTTC. It is translated as CSAPPGAGDNEQFF.

Ten or more counts support this clonotype. The chain combines TRBV6-6 with TRBJ2-5, with TRBD1 matching over 8 bases. The length of the CDR3 is 13 residues. V was clipped by 6 bases and J by 2 bases; unmatched bases: 2. Germline CDR1 reads MNHNY; CDR2 reads SVGAGI (reference sequence). This chain's CDR3 is CASSRTGQETQYF. CDR3 DNA: TGTGCCAGCAGCCGGACAGGGCAAGAGACCCAGTACTTC.

This clonotype has just a few counts. The chain is built from TRBV28 and TRBJ2-3; TRBD1 agrees at 8 bases. The CDR3 extends over 15 amino acids. The trim removed 6 bases at V and 3 bases at J, leaving 8 bases unmatched. Germline V gene lookup returns CDR1 MDHEN and CDR2 SYDVKM. The CDR3 DNA reads as TGTGCCAGCAGAGCCAACAGGGGGAAAACAGATACGCAGTATTTT. Its translation: CASRANRGKTDTQYF.

This clonotype was counted only a few times. The rearrangement links TRBV15 to TRBJ2-1, with 8 bases that match TRBD1. The ends lost 5 bases at V and 1 base at J; junction bases unmatched: 4. Germline values: CDR1 LNHNV, CDR2 YYDKDF (reference sequence). The CDR3 length is 15 residues. CDR3 residues: CATSEDRGSYNEQFF. In DNA form, the CDR3 reads TGTGCCACCAGCGAAGACAGGGGTTCCTACAATGAGCAGTTCTTC.

This clonotype was recorded a few times. The genes are TRBV11-2 and TRBJ2-7; no clear D gene. There are 15 residues in the CDR3. Germline values: CDR1 SGHAT, CDR2 FQNNGV. V shed 0 bases and J shed 7 bases, with 16 bases lying between them. CDR3 region: CASSLEGGTYNEQYF. In DNA, the CDR3 is TGTGCCAGCAGCTTAGAGGGCGGTACCTACAATGAGCAGTACTTC.

The chain uses TRBV2 and TRBJ1-2; a possible D gene is TRBD1 (5 bases). Germline CDR1 reads SNHLY; CDR2 reads FYNNEI. The CDR3 spans 13 residues. Trimming removed 2 bases at V and 6 bases at J, with 10 bases between. CDR3 loop: CASSETPRDGYTF. The DNA of the CDR3 is TGTGCCAGCAGTGAAACCCCCAGGGATGGCTACACCTTC.

This chain uses TRBV7-2 with TRBJ1-5, with unresolved D. The CDR3 is 14 residues long. V was clipped by 1 base and J by 6 bases, with 10 bases between them. The germline V gene encodes CDR1 SGHTA and CDR2 FQGNSA. This chain's CDR3 is CASSLVPSGQPQHF. The CDR3 nucleotides are TGTGCCAGCAGCTTAGTCCCCAGCGGTCAGCCCCAGCATTTT. Using reference TRBV7-2 and TRBJ1-5 for the parts outside the CDR3, the full variable domain is GAGVSQSPSNKVTEKGKDVELRCDPISGHTALYWYRQSLGQGLEFLIYFQGNSAPDKSGLPSDRFSAERTGGSVSTLTIQRTQQEDSAVYLCASSLVPSGQPQHFGDGTRLSIL.

Ten or more counts support this clonotype. The chain links TRBV28 to TRBJ2-5, with 7 bases identical to TRBD1. Trimming cost V 5 bases and J 0 bases; bases outside gene matches: 3. The CDR3 is 14 amino acids. Germline-derived CDR1 and CDR2 are MDHEN and SYDVKM. In DNA form, the CDR3 reads TGTGCCAGCAGTAGGGGGCAGGACCAAGAGACCCAGTACTTC. This translates into CASSRGQDQETQYF.

This clonotype was seen more than once but under ten times. The chain employs TRBV20-1 and TRBJ1-2; the match to TRBD1 covers 7 bases. The junction had 14 bases not matched to a gene; V was cut back by 1 base and J by 6 bases. In germline, CDR1 is DFQATT, CDR2 SNEGSKA (reference sequence). The CDR3 length is 16 residues. CDR3 loop: CSARGGGSTGIDGYTF. For the CDR3, the DNA is TGCAGTGCTAGAGGTGGGGGGTCGACAGGGATTGATGGCTACACCTTC.

This clonotype was detected only once. The chain is built from TRBV4-3 and TRBJ2-1, with D maybe TRBD2 (7 bases). V was pared by 1 base and J by 7 bases, with 17 bases between. The germline V gene has CDR1 LGHNA and CDR2 YSLEER. The CDR3 length is 16 residues. The CDR3 is CASSQGRRGPWNEQFF. The CDR3 bases are TGCGCCAGCAGCCAAGGGCGGCGGGGGCCTTGGAATGAGCAGTTCTTC.

This clonotype has just a few counts. The chain has TRBV24-1 and TRBJ2-3; D might be TRBD1 (5 bases). This CDR3 is built from 13 residues. The V end lost 3 bases, the J end lost 6 bases, and 9 bases lay between the germline ends. The germline CDR1 and CDR2 sequences are KGHDR and SFDVKD. The CDR3 reads CATSDLDSDTQYF. DNA for the CDR3: TGTGCCACCAGTGATCTAGACAGCGATACGCAGTATTTT.

This CDR3 reads CASSHGDRRYNEQFF. In DNA form, the CDR3 reads TGTGCCAGCTCACACGGGGACAGAAGATACAATGAGCAGTTCTTC. The gene calls are TRBV18 and TRBJ2-1, with 7 bases identical to TRBD1. The CDR3 extends over 15 amino acids. The germline V gene encodes CDR1 KGHSH and CDR2 LQKENI. V lost 4 bases to trimming and J lost 4 bases; unmatched junction nucleotides: 7.

This chain uses TRBV11-3 with TRBJ2-3; tentatively, D is TRBD2 (7 bases). CDR1 and CDR2 (germline): SGHNT, YENEEA. The germline V and J ends were trimmed by 4 bases and 2 bases, with 16 bases remaining between them. The CDR3 is made up of 16 amino acids. The CDR3 spells CASSSRWGGPTDTQYF. Written as DNA, the CDR3 is TGTGCCAGCAGCTCCAGATGGGGGGGCCCCACAGATACGCAGTATTTT.

The CDR3 reads CASSDLDRDGNEQFF. The CDR3 nucleotides are TGTGCCAGCAGTGACCTGGACAGGGATGGCAATGAGCAGTTCTTC. The V call is TRBV2, the J call TRBJ2-1; 8 bases are shared with TRBD1. CDR3 size: 15 residues. With 3 bases clipped from V and 6 bases from J, the junction kept 7 bases outside the gene matches. The germline V gene encodes CDR1 SNHLY and CDR2 FYNNEI.

This clonotype was recorded only once. The V call is TRBV7-2, the J call TRBJ1-2; 7 nucleotides match TRBD1. Germline CDR1 SGHTA, CDR2 FQGNSA. The CDR3 loop spans 15 amino acids. V dropped 1 base and J dropped 2; count of bases not matched to a gene: 4. The CDR3: CASSLGTTGNYGYTF. CDR3 in DNA: TGTGCCAGCAGCTTAGGGACGACAGGGAACTATGGCTACACCTTC.

This rearrangement joins TRBV6-2 or TRBV6-3 to TRBJ2-5; TRBD1 matches 8 bases. This CDR3 spans 15 amino acids. Germline assignment: CDR1 MNHEY and CDR2 SVGEGT. After removal of 6 bases from V and 3 bases from J, the junction contained 9 bases not matched to a gene. The CDR3 coding sequence is TGTGCCAGCAGGATTGGACAGGGCGGGGAAGAGACCCAGTACTTC. As protein: CASRIGQGGEETQYF.

This clonotype showed up just a few times. The chain is built from TRBV9 and TRBJ1-2, with D possibly TRBD1 on 6 matching bases. The CDR3 length is 16 residues. The ends were cut back, 5 bases at V and 2 bases at J, with 19 bases in the middle. Germline-derived CDR1 and CDR2 are SGDLS and YYNGEE. The CDR3, as DNA: TGTGCCAGCAGGGGCACATCGGGGGGCGCGAACTATGGCTACACCTTC. It encodes CASRGTSGGANYGYTF. Full variable domain (outside the CDR3, taken from reference TRBV9 and TRBJ1-2): DSGVTQTPKHLITATGQRVTLRCSPRSGDLSVYWYQQSLDQGLQFLIQYYNGEERAKGNILERFSAQQFPDLHSELNLSSLELGDSALYFCASRGTSGGANYGYTFGSGTRLTVV.

The chain links TRBV5-1 to TRBJ2-5; tentatively, D is TRBD1 (5 bases). Germline values: CDR1 SGHRS, CDR2 YFSETQ. The CDR3 has 14 amino acids. The V end was cut by 5 bases, the J end by 4 bases, with 15 bases between. CDR3 protein: CASSFGHAGETQYF. The CDR3 nucleotides read TGCGCCAGCAGTTTCGGACACGCCGGAGAGACCCAGTACTTC.